This TCR beta chain was found in a study of shared clonotypes between healthy human individuals. A word on this clone: Its antigen is not identified.

Study results and caveats: Shared clonotypes across all four donors exceeded non-shared ones in generation probability. The study drew on few donors, limiting represented genetic and exposure-history diversity.

Terminally differentiated effector memory CD45RA+ cells were excluded by CCR7 positive selection of CD45RO-negative cells. The donors, all of them Caucasian adults, lived in Nashville, Tennessee. The ends were cut back, 4 bases at V and 1 base at J, with 10 bases in the middle. The V gene's germline CDR1 is SEHNR and CDR2 FQNEAQ (reference sequence). The length of the CDR3 is 14 residues. Libraries were prepared by immunoSEQ multiplex PCR; TCRdb keeps only in-frame clonotypes and omits some of them. This sample has about 700,000 clones, with under 95% found just once. Sequencing was done on a sample of naive CD8+ T cells sorted from blood. V is TRBV7-9 and J is TRBJ2-5; D is possibly TRBD1 (6 bases). The origin of this receptor is a man aged 25 to 45 in good health. CDR3 sequence: CASSSRDTQETQYF. CDR3 nucleotides: TGTGCCAGCAGCTCCCGGGACACCCAAGAGACCCAGTACTTC.